This record looks at one TCR beta chain sequence and its context. This sample is part of a study of multiple sclerosis patients with progressive multifocal leukoencephalopathy. The CDR3 loop spans 14 amino acids. V lost 0 bases, J lost 8 bases, and 11 bases lay in between. In germline, CDR1 is LGHNA, CDR2 YSLEER. This table comes from immunoSEQ multiplex PCR, and its TCRdb copy is limited to in-frame clones, with some not included. The top ten clones hold about 1.1% of a sample with some 30,000 clones, about 88% of them seen once. The time point: before natalizumab initiation. Before the first natalizumab infusion, T0 blood samples were taken.

The genes are TRBV4-3 and TRBJ2-1, with D unclear. The receptor was derived from a human donor with multiple sclerosis. The material sequenced was PBMCs. For the CDR3, the DNA is TGCGCCAGCAGCCAAGAAAGGGTCCGATATGAGCAGTTCTTC. This sequence encodes CASSQERVRYEQFF.